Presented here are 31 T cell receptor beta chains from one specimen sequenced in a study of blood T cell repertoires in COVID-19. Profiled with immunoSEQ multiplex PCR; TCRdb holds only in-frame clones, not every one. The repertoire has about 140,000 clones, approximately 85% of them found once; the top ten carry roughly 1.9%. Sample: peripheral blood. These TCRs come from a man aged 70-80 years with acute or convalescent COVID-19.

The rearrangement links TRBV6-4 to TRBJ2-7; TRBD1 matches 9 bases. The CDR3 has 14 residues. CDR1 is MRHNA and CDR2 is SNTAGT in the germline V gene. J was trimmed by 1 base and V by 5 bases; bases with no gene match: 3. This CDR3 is CASSSGQGSYEQYF. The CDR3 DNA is TGTGCCAGCAGTTCGGGACAGGGTTCCTACGAGCAGTACTTC.

The CDR3 DNA reads as TGTGCCAGCAGTTACTCGAATGGAGATGGCTACACCTTC. Translation gives CASSYSNGDGYTF. The rearrangement links TRBV6-5 to TRBJ1-2; D is unresolved. Germline V gene data show CDR1 as MNHEY and CDR2 as SVGAGI. V was shortened by 0 bases and J by 6 bases, with 8 bases between the two germline ends. This CDR3 has 13 amino acids.

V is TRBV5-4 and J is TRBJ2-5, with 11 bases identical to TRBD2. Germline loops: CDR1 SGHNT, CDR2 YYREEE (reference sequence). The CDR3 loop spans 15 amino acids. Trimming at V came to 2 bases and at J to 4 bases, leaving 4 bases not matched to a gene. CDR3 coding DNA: TGTGCCAGCAGCTTTAGCGGGGGGGCATCAGAGACCCAGTACTTC. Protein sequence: CASSFSGGASETQYF. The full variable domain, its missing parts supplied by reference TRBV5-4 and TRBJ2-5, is ETGVTQSPTHLIKTRGQQVTLRCSSQSGHNTVSWYQQALGQGPQFIFQYYREEENGRGNFPPRFSGLQFPNYSSELNVNALELDDSALYLCASSFSGGASETQYFGPGTRLLVL.

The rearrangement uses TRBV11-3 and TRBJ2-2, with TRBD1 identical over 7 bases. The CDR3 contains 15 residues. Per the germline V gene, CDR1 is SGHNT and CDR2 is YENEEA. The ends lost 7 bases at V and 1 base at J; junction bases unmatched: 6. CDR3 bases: TGTGCCAGCACCCAGGGACAGCAGAACACCGGGGAGCTGTTTTTT. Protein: CASTQGQQNTGELFF. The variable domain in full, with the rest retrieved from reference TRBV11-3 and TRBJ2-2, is EAGVVQSPRYKIIEKKQPVAFWCNPISGHNTLYWYLQNLGQGPELLIRYENEEAVDDSQLPKDRFSAERLKGVDSTLKIQPAELGDSAVYLCASTQGQQNTGELFFGEGSRLTVL.

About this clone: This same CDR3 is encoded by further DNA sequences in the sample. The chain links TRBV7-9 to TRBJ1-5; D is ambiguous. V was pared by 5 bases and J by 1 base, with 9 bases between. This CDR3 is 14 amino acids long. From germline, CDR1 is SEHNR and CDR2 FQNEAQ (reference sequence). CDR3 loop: CASSLDSSNQPQHF. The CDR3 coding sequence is TGTGCCAGCAGCCTCGACTCGAGCAATCAGCCCCAGCATTTT. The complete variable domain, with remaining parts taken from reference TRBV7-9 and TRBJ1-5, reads DTGVSQNPRHKITKRGQNVTFRCDPISEHNRLYWYRQTLGQGPEFLTYFQNEAQLEKSRLLSDRFSAERPKGSFSTLEIQRTEQGDSAMYLCASSLDSSNQPQHFGDGTRLSIL.

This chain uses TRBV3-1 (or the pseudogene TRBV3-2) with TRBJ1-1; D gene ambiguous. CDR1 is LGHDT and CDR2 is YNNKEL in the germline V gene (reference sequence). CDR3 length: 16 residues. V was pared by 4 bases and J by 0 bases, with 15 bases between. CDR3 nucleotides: TGTGCCAGCAGCCTAAGCTCGGCCAGGTTGAACACTGAAGCTTTCTTT. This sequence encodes CASSLSSARLNTEAFF.

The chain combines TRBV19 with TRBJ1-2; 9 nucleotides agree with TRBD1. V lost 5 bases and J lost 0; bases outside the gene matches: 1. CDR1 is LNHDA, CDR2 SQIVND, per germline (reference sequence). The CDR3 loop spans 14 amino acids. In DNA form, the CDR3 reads TGTGCCAGTAGTCGGGACAGGGCTAACTATGGCTACACCTTC. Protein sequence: CASSRDRANYGYTF.

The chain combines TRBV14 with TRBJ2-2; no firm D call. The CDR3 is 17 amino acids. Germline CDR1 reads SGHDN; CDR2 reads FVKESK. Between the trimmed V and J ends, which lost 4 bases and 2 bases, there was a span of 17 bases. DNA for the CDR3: TGTGCCAGCAGCCCCCCCCAACGACTCTTTAACACCGGGGAGCTGTTTTTT. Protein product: CASSPPQRLFNTGELFF. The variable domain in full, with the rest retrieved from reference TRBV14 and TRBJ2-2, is EAGVTQFPSHSVIEKGQTVTLRCDPISGHDNLYWYRRVMGKEIKFLLHFVKESKQDESGMPNNRFLAERTGGTYSTLKVQPAELEDSGVYFCASSPPQRLFNTGELFFGEGSRLTVL.

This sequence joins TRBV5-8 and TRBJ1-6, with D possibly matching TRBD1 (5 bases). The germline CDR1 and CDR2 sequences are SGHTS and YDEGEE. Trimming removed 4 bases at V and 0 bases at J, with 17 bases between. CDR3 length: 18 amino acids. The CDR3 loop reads CASSRYRRGSSYNSPLHF. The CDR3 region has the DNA TGTGCCAGCAGCCGTTACAGGAGGGGTAGCTCCTATAATTCACCCCTCCACTTT.

CDR3 nucleotides: TGTGCCAGCACCAGGGACAGGCTGGCTAATGAAAAACTGTTTTTT. It yields the protein CASTRDRLANEKLFF. This chain connects TRBV6-5 to TRBJ1-4, with 8 bases matching TRBD1. CDR3 length equals 15 residues. Germline assignment: CDR1 MNHEY and CDR2 SVGAGI. V was pared by 7 bases and J by 3 bases, with 7 bases of the junction left unmatched.

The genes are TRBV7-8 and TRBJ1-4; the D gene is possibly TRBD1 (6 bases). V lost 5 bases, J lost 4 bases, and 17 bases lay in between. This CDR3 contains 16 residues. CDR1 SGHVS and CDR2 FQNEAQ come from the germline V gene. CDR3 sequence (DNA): TGTGCCAGCAGCCCGACCCGGACAGCCCTTAATGAAAAACTGTTTTTT. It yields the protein CASSPTRTALNEKLFF.

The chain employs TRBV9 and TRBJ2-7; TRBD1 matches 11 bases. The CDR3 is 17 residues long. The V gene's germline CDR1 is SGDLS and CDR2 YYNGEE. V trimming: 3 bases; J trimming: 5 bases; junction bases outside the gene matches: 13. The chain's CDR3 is CASSASSSGTGGHEQYF. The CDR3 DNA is TGTGCCAGCAGCGCATCTTCGTCCGGGACAGGGGGACACGAGCAGTACTTC. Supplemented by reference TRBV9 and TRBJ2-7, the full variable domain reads DSGVTQTPKHLITATGQRVTLRCSPRSGDLSVYWYQQSLDQGLQFLIQYYNGEERAKGNILERFSAQQFPDLHSELNLSSLELGDSALYFCASSASSSGTGGHEQYFGPGTRLTVT.

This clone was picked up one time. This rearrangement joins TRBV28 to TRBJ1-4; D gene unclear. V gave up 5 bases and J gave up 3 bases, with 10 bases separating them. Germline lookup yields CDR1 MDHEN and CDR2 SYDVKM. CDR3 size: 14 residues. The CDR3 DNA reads TGTGCCAGCAGTCCGGGATCTTCTAATGAAAAACTGTTTTTT. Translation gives CASSPGSSNEKLFF.

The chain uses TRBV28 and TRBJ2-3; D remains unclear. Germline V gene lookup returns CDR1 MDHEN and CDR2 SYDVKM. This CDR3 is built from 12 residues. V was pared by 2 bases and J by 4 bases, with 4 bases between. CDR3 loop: CASSLGPDTQYF. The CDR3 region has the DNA TGTGCCAGCAGTTTAGGGCCAGATACGCAGTATTTT.

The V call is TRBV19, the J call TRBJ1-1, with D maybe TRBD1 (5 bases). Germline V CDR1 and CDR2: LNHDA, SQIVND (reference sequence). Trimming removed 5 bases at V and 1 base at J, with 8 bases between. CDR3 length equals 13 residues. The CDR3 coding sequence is TGTGCCAGTAGTGTGACAGAGAACACTGAAGCTTTCTTT. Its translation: CASSVTENTEAFF.

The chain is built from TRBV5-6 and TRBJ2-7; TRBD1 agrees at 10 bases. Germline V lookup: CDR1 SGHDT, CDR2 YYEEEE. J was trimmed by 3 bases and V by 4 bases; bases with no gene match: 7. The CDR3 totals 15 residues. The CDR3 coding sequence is TGTGCCAGCAGCGGACAGGGGGTTGAGTTCTACGAGCAGTACTTC. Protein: CASSGQGVEFYEQYF.

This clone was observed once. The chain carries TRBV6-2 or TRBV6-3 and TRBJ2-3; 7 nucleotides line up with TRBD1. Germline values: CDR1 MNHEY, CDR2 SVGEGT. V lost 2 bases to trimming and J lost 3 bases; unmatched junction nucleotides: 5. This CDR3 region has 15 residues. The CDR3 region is CASSYERGPTDTQYF. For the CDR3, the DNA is TGTGCCAGCAGTTACGAAAGGGGGCCGACAGATACGCAGTATTTT.

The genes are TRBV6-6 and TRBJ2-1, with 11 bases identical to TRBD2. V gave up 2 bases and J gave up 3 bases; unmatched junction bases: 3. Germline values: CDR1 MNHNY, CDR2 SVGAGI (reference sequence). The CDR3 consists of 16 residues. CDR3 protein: CASSYASGGNYNEQFF. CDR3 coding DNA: TGTGCCAGCAGTTACGCTAGCGGGGGGAACTACAATGAGCAGTTCTTC.

The CDR3 protein is CASSLVENTEAFF. The CDR3 region has the DNA TGTGCCAGCAGCTTAGTAGAGAACACTGAAGCTTTCTTT. The genes are TRBV7-2 and TRBJ1-1; no clear D. With 1 base removed from V and 1 base from J, the gap between germline ends came to 4 bases. CDR1 SGHTA and CDR2 FQGNSA come from the germline V gene. CDR3 size: 13 residues.

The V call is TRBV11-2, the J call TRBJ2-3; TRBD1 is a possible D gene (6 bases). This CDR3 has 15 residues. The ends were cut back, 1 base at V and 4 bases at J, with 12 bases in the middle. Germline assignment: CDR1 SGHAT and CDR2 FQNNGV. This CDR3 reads CASSLGTGLADTQYF. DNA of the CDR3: TGTGCCAGCAGCTTAGGAACAGGGCTGGCAGATACGCAGTATTTT.

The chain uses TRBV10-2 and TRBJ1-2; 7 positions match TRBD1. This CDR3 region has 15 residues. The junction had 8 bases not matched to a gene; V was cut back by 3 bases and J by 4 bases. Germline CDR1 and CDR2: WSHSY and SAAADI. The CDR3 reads CASSDPDRIVYGYTF. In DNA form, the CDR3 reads TGCGCCAGCAGTGACCCGGACAGGATAGTCTATGGCTACACCTTC.

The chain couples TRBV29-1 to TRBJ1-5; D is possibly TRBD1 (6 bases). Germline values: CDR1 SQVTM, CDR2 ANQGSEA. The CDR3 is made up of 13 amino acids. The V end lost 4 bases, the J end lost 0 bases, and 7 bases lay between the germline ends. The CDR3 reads CSVGDNSNQPQHF. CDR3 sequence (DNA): TGCAGCGTTGGGGACAATAGCAATCAGCCCCAGCATTTT.

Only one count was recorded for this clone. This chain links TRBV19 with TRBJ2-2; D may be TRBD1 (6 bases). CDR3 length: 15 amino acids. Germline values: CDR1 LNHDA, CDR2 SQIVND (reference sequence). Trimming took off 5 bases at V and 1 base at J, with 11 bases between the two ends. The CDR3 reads CASSSSGVNTGELFF. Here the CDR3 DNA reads TGTGCCAGTAGTTCGTCAGGGGTGAACACCGGGGAGCTGTTTTTT.

The CDR3 sequence is CASSRLVYNEQFF. The CDR3 bases are TGTGCCAGCAGCCGACTAGTCTACAATGAGCAGTTCTTC. The V call is TRBV4-2, the J call TRBJ2-1, with D possibly being TRBD2 (6 bases). The CDR3 length is 13 residues. The V gene lost 4 bases and the J gene lost 3 bases, with 7 bases spanning the gap. The germline CDR1 and CDR2 sequences are LGHNA and YNFKEQ.

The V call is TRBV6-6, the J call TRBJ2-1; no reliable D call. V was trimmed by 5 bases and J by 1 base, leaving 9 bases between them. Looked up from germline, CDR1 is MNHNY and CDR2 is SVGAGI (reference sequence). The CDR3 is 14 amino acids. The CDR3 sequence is CASSPGGSYNEQFF. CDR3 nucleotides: TGTGCCAGCAGTCCCGGCGGTTCCTACAATGAGCAGTTCTTC.

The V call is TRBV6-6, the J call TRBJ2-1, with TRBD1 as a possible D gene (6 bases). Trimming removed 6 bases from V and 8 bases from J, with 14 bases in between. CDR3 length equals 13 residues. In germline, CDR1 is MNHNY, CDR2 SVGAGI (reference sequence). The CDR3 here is CASSHGQSYEQFF. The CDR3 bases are TGTGCCAGCAGCCATGGACAGTCATATGAGCAGTTCTTC.

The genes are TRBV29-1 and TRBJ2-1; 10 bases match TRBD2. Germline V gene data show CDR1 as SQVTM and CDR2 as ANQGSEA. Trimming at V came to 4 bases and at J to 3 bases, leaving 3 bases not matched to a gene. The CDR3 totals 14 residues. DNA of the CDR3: TGCAGCGTTGCCCCTAGCGGGAGCTACAATGAGCAGTTCTTC. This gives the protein CSVAPSGSYNEQFF.

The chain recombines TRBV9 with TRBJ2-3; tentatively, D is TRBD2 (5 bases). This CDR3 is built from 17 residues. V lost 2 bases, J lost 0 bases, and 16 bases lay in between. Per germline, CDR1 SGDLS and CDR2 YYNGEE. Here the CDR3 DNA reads TGTGCCAGCAGCGTGGCACCTGGCCGGAGGAGCACAGATACGCAGTATTTT. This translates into CASSVAPGRRSTDTQYF.

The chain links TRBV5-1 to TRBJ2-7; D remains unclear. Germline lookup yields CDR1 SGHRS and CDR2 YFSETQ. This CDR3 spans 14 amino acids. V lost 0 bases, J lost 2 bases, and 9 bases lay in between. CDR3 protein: CASSLAAGTYEQYF. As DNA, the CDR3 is TGCGCCAGCAGCTTGGCGGCAGGAACCTACGAGCAGTACTTC.

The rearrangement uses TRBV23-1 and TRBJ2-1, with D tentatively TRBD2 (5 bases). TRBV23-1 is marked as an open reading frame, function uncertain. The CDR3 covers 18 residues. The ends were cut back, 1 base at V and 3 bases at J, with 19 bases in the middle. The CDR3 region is CASSQLVDFLKYYNEQFF. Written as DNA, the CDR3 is TGCGCCAGCAGTCAATTGGTGGACTTTCTGAAATACTACAATGAGCAGTTCTTC.

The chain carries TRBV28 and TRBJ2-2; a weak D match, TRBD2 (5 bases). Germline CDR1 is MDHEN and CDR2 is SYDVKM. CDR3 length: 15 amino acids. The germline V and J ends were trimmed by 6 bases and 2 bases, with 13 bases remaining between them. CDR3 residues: CASREAGDNTGELFF. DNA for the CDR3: TGTGCCAGCAGGGAGGCAGGCGATAACACCGGGGAGCTGTTTTTT.